The entry below describes one T cell receptor (beta chain). Its cognate antigen has yet to be identified. Base qualities are not at hand, and no much larger clone is one base apart. The cohort comprised around 690 healthy bone marrow donors. All cohort members were sampled while nominally healthy, although unrecorded immune exposures were likely present. The donor was CMV seronegative and belonged to the group of over 300 seronegative cohort members. Each donor provided a peripheral blood sample, and peripheral blood mononuclear cells were used for TCR beta sequencing. The Qiagen DNeasy Blood Extraction Kit was used to extract genomic DNA from the blood cell samples. This sample was included in a study of cytomegalovirus exposure and HLA in healthy donors (dated by TCRdb to about 2017). Concerning the study at large: An earlier analysis of approximately 640 of the donors reported 250 to 300 Gb of sequence data and 100 million to 140 million unique TCR beta sequences from approximately 180 million T cells. In a later genetic analysis, genome-wide SNP genotypes for about 65% of the roughly 670 donors were used, and that subset was treated as a discovery cohort. Four or five DR-DQ haplotypes were handled as single units for association and clustering because linkage in the cohort was strong. A separate validation cohort of about 110 different subjects was used in addition to the 666-subject first cohort. In the later analysis, no new phenotypic data were used to find candidate immune exposures; instead, reliance was placed on TCR beta sequences and their occurrence across donors. Among 300 to 450 genotyped donors of the cohort, an average of approximately 250,000 unique TCR beta nucleotide sequences were sequenced per donor, roughly a sixth of them non-productive. A later analysis re-analyzed previously published TCR beta repertoires from about 600 donors and added high-resolution HLA genotyping to study TCR occurrence patterns. The genetic ancestry cluster associated with self-reported Caucasian donors included 81% of the 398 genotyped donors. Donor age, sex, ethnicity and CMV serostatus were collected together with the repertoire data. An earlier analysis of a few hundred of the donors applied high-throughput TCR beta sequencing to assess whether each TCR beta V gene segment acted as functional or pseudogenic. The study aimed to test whether signatures of past pathogen exposure could be identified by cataloging public T cell receptors. The T cell repertoires of 700 or so subjects were profiled by immunosequencing and related to cytomegalovirus serostatus. Typing coverage differed by locus: A, B, C, DRB1 and DQB1 were typed in roughly 629-630 donors, DQA1 in 500 to 550, DPA1 in some 570, and DPB1 in 400 to 480. To predict cytomegalovirus infection status, the study combined high-throughput TCR immunosequencing, statistical association of individual TCRs with disease status, and machine learning. All discovery cohort repertoires had been generated using a single sequencing platform. Class I and class II HLA loci were covered by the typing at four-digit resolution. An early release that covered around 590 HLA-typed donors contained about 290 gigabases of sequencing data and tens of millions of unique TCR sequences. The study at large found these results: A later analysis found that HLA-associated TCR beta chains were more clonally expanded and had lower generation probabilities than equally common non-associated chains. The study listed approximately 150 TCR beta chains as associated with cytomegalovirus. Correlated functional status among segregating V segments might be attributable to linkage disequilibrium, but an unknown experimental factor could not be ruled out. Broadly in line with IMGT annotations, most TCR beta V segments showed up in productive rearrangements about 90% or about 30% of the time in an earlier analysis of some 590 of the donors. Because counts were too low, approximately 15 rarely observed V segments, including chromosome 9 orphons, were excluded from the earlier analysis of 500 to 700 of the donors. For the cohort, immune exposure information was limited to CMV serostatus. In vitro tests confirmed that a few of the cytomegalovirus-associated TCR beta chains recognize cytomegalovirus antigens. A further reported finding was that TCR beta sequences accurately predicted the HLA-A and HLA-B alleles for most subjects in the first cohort. In a later genetic analysis, a missense DCLRE1C variant was associated with V-gene and J-gene trimming of TCR beta chains, and the association was replicated in an independent cohort. Some IMGT-functional V segments, including TRBV6-2 and TRBV6-3, could not be told apart with the 87-base-pair reads, so those segments were excluded. Across donors, most TCR sequences were observed very rarely, whereas some public TCRs were present in many individuals. The sequencing pipeline was judged likely to have produced a cluster of highly shared sequence variants as a technical artifact. In a later analysis, several top co-occurrence clusters were reported to appear linked to parvovirus B19, influenza, CMV and Epstein-Barr virus. In a later analysis, some 17,000 TCR beta sequences were associated with specific HLA alleles at a false discovery rate of 0.05. The classifier was reported to diagnose cytomegalovirus status with high specificity and sensitivity in both the original and validation cohorts. Because HLA typing was unavailable for some donors at each locus, only the typed subset was used in association tests. Most CMV-associated TCR beta chains appeared to be HLA-restricted in a later analysis, and the HLA associations seemed to be driven largely by CMV exposure. Sequencing depth was assumed to be roughly uniform across donors in the presence/absence analyses, though that assumption may not hold. In a later genetic analysis, fewer N-insertions in productive TCRs were reported among donors in an Asian-associated ancestry cluster than the 666-donor mean. According to the authors, the approach could potentially be generalized to other disease states and immunological phenotypes. This cohort had only TCR beta chains sequenced, and the lack of alpha or paired-chain data limited which features could be detected. When HLA alleles, especially DR and DQ, strongly co-occurred, attributing TCR associations to individual alleles was difficult. A later analysis found that TCR association rates varied across HLA loci, with DRB1 alleles showing the most associated TCRs and HLA-C alleles the fewest.

The germline V gene gives CDR1 as LGHNA and CDR2 as YNFKEQ. The trim is 3 bases for V and 1 base for J, with a gap of 12 bases between the germline ends. From cysteine to phenylalanine, the CDR3 is 15 amino acids long. Here the CDR3 DNA is all that survives: 45 bases in frame from base 1. Library construction relied on the immunoSEQ multiplex PCR assay. A mixture of 60 forward primers for TCR Vbeta segments and 13 reverse primers for TCR Jbeta segments was used in the multiplex PCR. Amplification of the CDR3 region of rearranged TCR beta genes was performed with a multiplex PCR assay on genomic DNA. The Illumina HiSeq System was used to sequence the amplified TCR beta libraries as 87-base-pair reads. Under the source paper's analysis protocol: A later analysis tallied 75 million to 95 million unique TCR beta chains across the 666 repertoires, and some 10 million of those chains were shared by two or more donors. A nearest-neighbor algorithm error-corrected the raw reads and collapsed the reads into unique sequences, merging closely related sequences to remove PCR and sequencing errors. V, D and J gene segments were assigned by aligning CDR3 sequences to IMGT reference sequences. Each retained sequence needed at least a six-nucleotide match to both a V gene segment and a J gene segment. A rearrangement counted as productive if the CDR3 had no stop codons and remained in frame with V and J, and every other rearrangement counted as non-productive. Following IMGT convention, CDR3 was defined as the stretch from the second conserved V-encoded cysteine to the conserved J-encoded phenylalanine. Sequences without an unambiguous match to a single V gene segment were excluded from the earlier analysis of almost 600 of the donors. An earlier analysis of some 610 of the donors called V segments functional above 56.7% productive rearrangements and segregating when the between-donor standard deviation exceeded 5%. A statistical classification framework was developed to diagnose cytomegalovirus status using the catalog of TCR beta chain sequences. A later analysis assigned V and J genes by comparing TCR nucleotide sequences with IMGT/GENE-DB human TR gene sequences. Using the TCRdist pipeline, a later analysis assigned CDR3 sequences along with most-parsimonious VDJ recombination scenarios. In a later analysis, every TCR beta chain was defined by the combination of its CDR3 amino acid sequence and its V-gene family, and reads without a unique V-gene family were dropped. As a way to deal with suspected cross-contamination and a sequencing artifact, a later analysis dropped 592 nucleotide sequences that were highly shared and had low generation probability. In a later analysis, a clonal expansion index was calculated for each public chain from normalized within-repertoire ranks of inferred template counts. In a later analysis, generation probabilities were computed with a VDJ recombination model fitted to out-of-frame rearrangements, and the resulting probabilities were checked against IGoR. A later analysis scored TCR-TCR, TCR-HLA and TCR-CMV co-occurrence with hypergeometric tests, applying a repertoire-size bias correction to TCR pairs. To estimate false discovery rates, a later analysis permuted the HLA or CMV assignments 20 times. In a later analysis, co-occurring TCRs were grouped with DBSCAN, and TCRdist sequence similarity was added when clustering was performed within HLA-allele-positive subsets. Co-occurrence clustering excluded repertoires with fewer than 30,000 or more than 120,000 public chains, plus five with anomalous nucleotide sharing. TCRdb retrieved this table from immuneACCESS and kept in-frame rearrangements only. Not all clones are present; in checked studies, unresolved V genes account for under half, and no reason is known for the remainder. The V and J calls and the clone size are those of that table, but D and trimming were determined from the DNA. For this sample the table gives 60,000 to 70,000 clones, of which over 75% were detected only once. The ten most abundant clones make up about 4.7% of the sample.

Source material: PBMCs. The V and J segments used are TRBV4-2 and TRBJ1-1; too little of a D gene remains to name it. This receptor was obtained from a woman in her 30s in good health and CMV-seronegative. The CDR3 protein: CASSQSKRENTEAFF. The DNA is TGTGCCAGCAGCCAGTCGAAGAGGGAGAACACTGAAGCTTTCTTT.